The T cell receptor beta chain described here comes from a study of cytomegalovirus exposure and HLA in healthy donors. Looked up from germline, CDR1 is MNHNS and CDR2 is SASEGT. V was pared by 6 bases and J by 3 bases, with 6 bases of the junction left unmatched. The CDR3 is 15 residues long. Some clones are missing from TCRdb's copy, which holds only in-frame ones; the method was immunoSEQ multiplex PCR. The data show roughly 75,000 clones, roughly 94% seen once. The chain recombines TRBV6-1 with TRBJ1-2, with 11 bases aligning to TRBD1. The sample taken for sequencing was PBMCs. This sequence was found in a woman aged 18-29 years in good health and CMV-seronegative. The CDR3 region is CASRKDRGLHYGYTF. In DNA, the CDR3 is TGTGCCAGCAGGAAGGACAGGGGGCTGCACTATGGCTACACCTTC.